Listed here is a single TCR beta chain. The record originates from a study of blood T cells in healthy people across ages. For the second PCR, which ran for 7 to 11 cycles, a sample-barcoded 5' primer and a J-beta primer mix were used. TCRdb re-derived calls from the 5' RACE reads in MiXCR, one entry per CDR3 protein. This table holds about 730,000 distinct CDR3 sequences, more than 40% found once. This CDR3 contains 16 residues. Germline V lookup: CDR1 LGHNA, CDR2 YNFKEQ. J lost 3 bases, V lost 4 bases, and 10 bases had no gene match. Source material: blood. This sequence joins TRBV4-2 and TRBJ2-7, with TRBD2 identical over 9 bases. The clonotype comes from a woman aged 55-69 years in good health. Written as DNA, the CDR3 is TGTGCCAGCAGCCGAGAGTTAGCGGGGGCATACTACGAGCAGTACTTC. As protein: CASSRELAGAYYEQYF.